This TCR beta chain was recovered during a study of cytotoxic CD8 clonotypes in ibrutinib-treated CLL. Study-wide results and caveats: Clonality increased at ibrutinib response and stayed stable in sustained remission. At progression, however, it fell back toward baseline. Public clonotypes occurred uncommonly; on treatment, they contracted or remained stable.

The CDR3 consists of 14 residues. Looked up from germline, CDR1 is SGHAT and CDR2 is FQDESV (reference sequence). Trimming removed 1 base from V and 9 bases from J; junction bases left unmatched: 4. In the case of this clone: Its antigen remains unknown.

Depth targeted 1 in 200,000 to 1 in 1 million T cells, averaging around 9.5x coverage per clonotype. Using immunoSEQ multiplex PCR, the repertoire was profiled, and TCRdb retains in-frame clones only, with some absent. The sample contains 300,000 to 400,000 clones, 60% to 80% of which appear only once. Sequencing used PBMCs, obtained after 36 months of ibrutinib treatment. This rearrangement joins TRBV11-1 to TRBJ2-1, with TRBD2 matching 9 bases. The clonotype was recovered from a human donor with chronic lymphocytic leukemia. CDR3 DNA: TGTGCCAGCAGCTTAGATAGCGGGAGAATTGAGCAGTTCTTC. This sequence encodes CASSLDSGRIEQFF.